This is a list of T cell receptor beta chains from one sample in a study of cytotoxic CD8 clonotypes in ibrutinib-treated CLL. Generated by immunoSEQ multiplex PCR, the TCRdb table keeps only in-frame clones and is missing some. This table has 150,000 to 200,000 clones, under 90% appearing once. This sample comprised PBMCs, obtained after 24 months of ibrutinib treatment. These receptors came from a human donor with chronic lymphocytic leukemia. CDR3s leave out the opening cysteine and the closing phenylalanine or tryptophan. D genes are given only for firm matches.

>-|TRBV5-1
ASSRDHGGYT
>-|TRBV27
ASSSSRSMGGTDTQY
>-|TRBV18
ASSPVGRETQY
>TRBD2|TRBV4-2
ASRGPSGIANTGELF
>-|TRBV5-1
ASSLLDTQY
>TRBD1|TRBV7-9
ASSFTGGGNTIY
>TRBD1|TRBV5-1
ASSSRTGDTREQY
>-|TRBV6-1
ASNLGLRNTEAF
>TRBD2|TRBV2
ASSGGGLHSYEQY
>-|TRBV7-3
ASSRNSDTQY
>TRBD1|TRBV9
ASSVDDLGGGDTQY
>-|TRBV5-4
ASSLVSLGNEQF
>-|TRBV28
ASSHSTGGGT
>-|TRBV19
ASSGDLRETQY
>-|TRBV30
AWSVEGRKPPEAF
>-|TRBV9
ASSKGGGNQPQH
>TRBD1|TRBV6-5
ASSWTGPYQGYT
>TRBD1|TRBV7-9
ASSLTGVKNTEAF
>-|TRBV10-2
ASSEDQSYT
>-|TRBV5-8
ASRSGQTSNQPQH
>TRBD1|TRBV7-6
ASSLGTGGPGELF
>-|TRBV6-1
ASSLGSIWT
>TRBD2|TRBV19
ASKSGRAYNEQF
>-|TRBV29-1
SARAAYNEQF
>-|TRBV7-2
ASSLHSVYEQY
>-|TRBV7-3
ASSPGPENSPLH
>-|TRBV9
ASSVGGLSNTEAF
>TRBD2|TRBV14
ASSLFGTSTYNEQF
>TRBD1|TRBV5-5
ASSLMQGGTMNTEAF
>TRBD1|TRBV18
ASSGQGATYEQY
>TRBD2|TRBV14
ASSRREGGSLTQY
>-|TRBV19
ASSLQGRRSNQPQH
>TRBD2|TRBV11-2
ASSGGLAGVSHEQY
>-|TRBV27
ASSLSGEGSGNTIY
>-|TRBV11-2
ASSFYHRTGGYT
>-|TRBV28
ASSLLNYGYT
>TRBD1|TRBV5-1
ASSLQGAYNEQF
>-|TRBV11-2
ASSSSVTGSDTQY
>TRBD2|TRBV9
ASSPTLAGERS
>-|TRBV30
AWSVSVKGTEAF
>TRBD1|TRBV5-1
ASSLNGQGWESAGNTIY
>-|TRBV9
ASSEEGRGAAQGRQF
>TRBD2|TRBV11-2
ASIPLTSGEQY
>-|TRBV6-7
ASSYPPSVGRTYEQF
>TRBD1|TRBV19
ASSLWTGANTEAF
>-|TRBV6-6
ASSYSGRNTGELF
>TRBD1|TRBV9
ASSAGQVNEKLF
>TRBD2|TRBV9
ASSVEEGLAGSPYNEQF